This record covers a single TCR beta chain. This sample is part of a study of blood T cells in healthy people across ages. Combining a sample-barcoded 5' primer with a J-beta primer mix, a second PCR ran for roughly 6 to 12 cycles. TCRdb recomputed calls from the 5' RACE reads with MiXCR, one row per CDR3 protein. The sample shows about 680,000 distinct CDR3 sequences, around half of them seen only once. This clonotype originated in a woman in her sixties in good health. Sequencing was carried out using blood.

The CDR3 bases are TGCGCCAGCACCAGGGACTCGAGCTCCTACGAGCAGTACTTC. This sequence encodes CASTRDSSSYEQYF. This rearrangement joins TRBV5-1 to TRBJ2-7; a possible D gene is TRBD2 (6 bases). Germline V gene data show CDR1 as SGHRS and CDR2 as YFSETQ. The ends were cut back, 6 bases at V and 0 bases at J, with 13 bases in the middle. CDR3 size: 14 residues.